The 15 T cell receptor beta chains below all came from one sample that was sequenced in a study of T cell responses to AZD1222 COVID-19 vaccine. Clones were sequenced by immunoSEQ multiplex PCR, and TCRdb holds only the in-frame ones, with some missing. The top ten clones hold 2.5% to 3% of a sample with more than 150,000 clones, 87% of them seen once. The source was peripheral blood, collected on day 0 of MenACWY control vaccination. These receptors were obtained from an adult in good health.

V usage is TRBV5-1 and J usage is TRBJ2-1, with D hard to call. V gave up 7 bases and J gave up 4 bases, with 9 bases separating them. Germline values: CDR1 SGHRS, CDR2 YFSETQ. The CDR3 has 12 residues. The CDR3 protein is CASGIGYNEQFF. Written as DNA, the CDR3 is TGCGCCAGCGGTATTGGTTACAATGAGCAGTTCTTC. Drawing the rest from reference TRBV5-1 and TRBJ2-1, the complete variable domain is KAGVTQTPRYLIKTRGQQVTLSCSPISGHRSVSWYQQTPGQGLQFLFEYFSETQRNKGNFPGRFSGRQFSNSRSEMNVSTLELGDSALYLCASGIGYNEQFFGPGTRLTVL.

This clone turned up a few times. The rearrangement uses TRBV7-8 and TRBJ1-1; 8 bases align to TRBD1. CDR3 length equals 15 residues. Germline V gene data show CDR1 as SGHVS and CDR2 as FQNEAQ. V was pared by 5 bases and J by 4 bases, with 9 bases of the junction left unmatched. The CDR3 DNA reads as TGTGCCAGCAGCCCAGGGGGCAGGGGAGGCACTGAAGCTTTCTTT. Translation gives CASSPGGRGGTEAFF.

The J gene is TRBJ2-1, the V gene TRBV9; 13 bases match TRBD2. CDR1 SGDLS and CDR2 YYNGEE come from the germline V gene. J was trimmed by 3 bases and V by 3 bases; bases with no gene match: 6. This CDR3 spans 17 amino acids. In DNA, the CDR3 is TGTGCCAGCAGCGAAGGGGGACTAGCGGGGATCTACAATGAGCAGTTCTTC. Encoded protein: CASSEGGLAGIYNEQFF.

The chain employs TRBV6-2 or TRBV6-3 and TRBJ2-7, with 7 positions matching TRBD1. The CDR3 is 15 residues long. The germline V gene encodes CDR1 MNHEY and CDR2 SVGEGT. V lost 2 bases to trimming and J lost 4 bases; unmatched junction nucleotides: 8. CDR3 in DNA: TGTGCCAGCAGTTACCGGACAGGTGGGGGTTACGAGCAGTACTTC. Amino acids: CASSYRTGGGYEQYF.

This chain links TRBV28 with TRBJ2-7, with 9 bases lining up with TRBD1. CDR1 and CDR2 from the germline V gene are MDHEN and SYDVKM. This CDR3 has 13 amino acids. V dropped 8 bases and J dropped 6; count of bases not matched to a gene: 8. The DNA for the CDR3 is TGTGCCAGCCTAAAACAGGGGGCAGGCGAGCAGTACTTC. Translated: CASLKQGAGEQYF.

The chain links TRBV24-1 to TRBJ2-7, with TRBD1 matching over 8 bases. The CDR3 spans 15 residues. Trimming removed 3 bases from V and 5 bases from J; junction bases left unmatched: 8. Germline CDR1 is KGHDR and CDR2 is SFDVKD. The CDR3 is CATSDPTGQVHEQYF. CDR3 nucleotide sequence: TGTGCCACCAGTGATCCCACGGGACAGGTCCACGAGCAGTACTTC.

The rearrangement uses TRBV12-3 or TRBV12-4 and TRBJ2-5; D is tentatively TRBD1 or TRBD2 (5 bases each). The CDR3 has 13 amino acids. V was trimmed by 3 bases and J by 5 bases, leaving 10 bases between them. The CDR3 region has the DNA TGTGCCAGCAGTTTTTCGGGGCGGGAGACCCAGTACTTC. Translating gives CASSFSGRETQYF.

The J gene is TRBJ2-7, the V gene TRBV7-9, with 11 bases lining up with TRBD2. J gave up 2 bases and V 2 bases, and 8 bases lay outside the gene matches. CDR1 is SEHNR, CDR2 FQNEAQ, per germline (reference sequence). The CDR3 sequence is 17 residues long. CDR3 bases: TGTGCCAGCAGCTTACCCAGGACTAGCGGGTCCGCCTACGAGCAGTACTTC. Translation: CASSLPRTSGSAYEQYF.

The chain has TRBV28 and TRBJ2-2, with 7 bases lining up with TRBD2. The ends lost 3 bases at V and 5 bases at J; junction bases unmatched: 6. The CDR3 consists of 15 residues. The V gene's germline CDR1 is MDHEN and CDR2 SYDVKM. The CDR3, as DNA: TGTGCCAGCAGTTTCGGGGGGTTTGGGACCGGGGAGCTGTTTTTT. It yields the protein CASSFGGFGTGELFF.

The CDR3 nucleotides are TGTGCCAGCAGTTTAGTTAGGTTCGGGGATTCACCCCTCCACTTT. Its protein is CASSLVRFGDSPLHF. The chain couples TRBV28 to TRBJ1-6; D gene uncertain. Trimming pared 2 bases from V and 8 bases from J, leaving 13 bases between. The CDR3 spans 15 residues. Germline CDR1 MDHEN, CDR2 SYDVKM.

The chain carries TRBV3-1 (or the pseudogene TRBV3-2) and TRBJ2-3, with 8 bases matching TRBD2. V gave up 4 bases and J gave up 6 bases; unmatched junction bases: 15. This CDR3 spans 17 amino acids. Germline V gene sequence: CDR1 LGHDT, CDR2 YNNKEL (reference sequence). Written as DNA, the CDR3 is TGTGCCAGCAGCCCCAAATTGGGCGGGGGGAGGTTTGATACGCAGTATTTT. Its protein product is CASSPKLGGGRFDTQYF.

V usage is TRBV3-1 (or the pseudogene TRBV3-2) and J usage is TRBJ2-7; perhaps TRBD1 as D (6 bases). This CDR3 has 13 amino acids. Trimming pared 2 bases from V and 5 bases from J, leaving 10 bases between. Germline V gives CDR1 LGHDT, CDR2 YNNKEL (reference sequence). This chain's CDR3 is CASSQLRGHEQYF. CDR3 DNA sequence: TGTGCCAGCAGCCAACTCAGGGGCCACGAGCAGTACTTC.

CDR3 sequence: CASSLGGEQPQHF. The CDR3, as DNA: TGTGCCAGCAGTTTAGGGGGCGAGCAGCCCCAGCATTTT. The J gene is TRBJ1-5, the V gene TRBV27, with a weak D call TRBD1 (6 bases). The germline V and J ends were trimmed by 2 bases and 7 bases, with 9 bases remaining between them. Germline CDR1 is MNHEY and CDR2 is SMNVEV (reference sequence). The CDR3 sequence is 13 residues long.

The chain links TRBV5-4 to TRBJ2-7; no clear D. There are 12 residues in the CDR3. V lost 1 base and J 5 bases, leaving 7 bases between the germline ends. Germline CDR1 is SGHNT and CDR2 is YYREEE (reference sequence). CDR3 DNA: TGTGCCAGCAGCTTGAGTATGGACGAGCAGTACTTC. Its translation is CASSLSMDEQYF.

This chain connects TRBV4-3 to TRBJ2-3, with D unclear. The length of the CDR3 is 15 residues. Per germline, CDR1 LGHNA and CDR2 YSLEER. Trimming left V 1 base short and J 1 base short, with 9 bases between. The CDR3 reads CASSQGPSGTDTQYF. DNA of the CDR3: TGCGCCAGCAGCCAAGGCCCCTCGGGCACAGATACGCAGTATTTT.